The sequence of this T cell receptor (beta chain) was determined in a study of graft-versus-host responses after intestinal transplantation. Study context: Multivisceral, liver-intestinal, or isolated intestinal transplants were performed in recipients. Every recipient underwent anti-thymocyte globulin induction, then tacrolimus and steroids for three to four years. Study findings and constraints: Circulating GvH clones peaking coincided with falling HvG clones soon after transplant.

Sequencing was performed with immunoSEQ multiplex PCR; in TCRdb, only in-frame clones are kept and a portion is missing. This table has 90,000 to 150,000 clones, about 95% appearing once. A word on this clone: The antigen is undetermined.

This TCR derives from a human donor who received an intestinal transplant. The sequences come from unstimulated CD8+ T cells sorted from spleen or lymph node cells, collected before intestinal transplant.

DNA for the CDR3: TGCGCCAGCAGCCAAGGAATCGATAAAGGGCGGGACGGTGAGCAGTTCTTC. It specifies CASSQGIDKGRDGEQFF. The chain has TRBV4-1 and TRBJ2-1, with a tentative D call TRBD2 (6 bases). V lost 1 base, J lost 9 bases, and 22 bases lay in between. Per germline, CDR1 MGHRA and CDR2 YSYEKL. The CDR3 covers 17 residues.